This TCR beta chain is from a study of blood T cells in healthy people across ages. The overall study: The capture of about one barcoded beta molecule per two T cells was achieved by template switching.

As concerns this clonotype: Antigen: not known.

Primed by a sample-barcoded 5' primer and a J-beta primer mix, a second PCR proceeded for 7 to 11 cycles. A single record per CDR3 protein comes from TCRdb applying MiXCR to the 5' RACE reads. The table records about 760,000 distinct CDR3 sequences, around three fifths of them present only once. Points from the study as a whole: Among T cells, TCR beta diversity per million cells dropped roughly linearly as age rose.

Peripheral blood, roughly 9.3 milliliters per donor, was collected. Germline V gives CDR1 SNHLY, CDR2 FYNNEI. The CDR3 is made up of 14 amino acids. Trimming removed 8 bases from V and 5 bases from J; junction bases left unmatched: 5. Material for sequencing was blood. This clonotype was sampled from a man in his forties or fifties in good health. The chain uses TRBV2 and TRBJ2-1, with 11 bases aligning to TRBD2. CDR3 residues: CASDGTSGNNEQFF. As DNA, the CDR3 is TGTGCCAGCGACGGGACTAGCGGAAACAATGAGCAGTTCTTC.